The entry that follows covers one T cell receptor (beta chain) sequence. The data originate from a study of patients and donors after allogeneic stem cell transplantation. TCRdb recomputed calls from the RT-PCR reads with MiXCR, one row per CDR3 protein. The table records around 240,000 distinct CDR3 sequences, roughly 15% of them present only once. The origin of this receptor is a human donor who was either an allogeneic HSCT recipient or a stem cell or donor lymphocyte infusion donor (not recorded which). It is not recorded whose cells these are; they may come from a transplant donor. The sample was blood, either unsorted or a sorted T cell fraction (not recorded which).

The CDR3 bases are TGTGCCAGCAGTTACTCGCGACTCCCCTACGAGCAGTACTTC. Encoded protein: CASSYSRLPYEQYF. The genes are TRBV6-5 and TRBJ2-7, with D unresolved. V dropped 0 bases and J dropped 2 bases, with 8 bases sitting between them. This CDR3 is built from 14 residues. Germline CDR1 reads MNHEY; CDR2 reads SVGAGI.